This T cell receptor (beta chain) comes out of a study of HIV-infected patients and healthy controls. Alpha and beta constant-region primers primed reverse transcription of approximately 0.55 ug RNA. Separate chain-specific third strand synthesis with multiplexing indices produced the alpha and beta libraries. Each CDR3 protein gets one entry after TCRdb re-called the 5' RACE reads with MiXCR. The profile shows about 4,000 distinct CDR3 sequences, less than 8.5% of them singletons. The CDR3 is made up of 13 amino acids. The germline V gene has CDR1 LNHDA and CDR2 SQIVND (reference sequence). V lost 5 bases, J lost 7 bases, and 15 bases lay in between. General study points: The diversity differences were not explained by slight age and sex differences between study cohorts.

This clonotype was seen ten or more times. The antigen is undetermined. Antiretroviral therapy had run roughly three months, about 14 weeks, before follow-up blood collection. All unsorted peripheral T cells were captured because whole blood was used without fractionation. The genes are TRBV19 and TRBJ2-7; perhaps D is TRBD1 or TRBD2 (5 bases each). Specimen: blood, collected during antiretroviral therapy. This sequence originates from an adult with HIV infection. The CDR3 DNA sequence: TGTGCCAGTAGTCCCCTGGGACCGGCGGAGCAGTACTTC. Its protein is CASSPLGPAEQYF.